These 19 T cell receptor beta chains share one sample of origin, sequenced in a study of blood T cells in healthy people across ages. Using a J-beta primer mix together with a sample-barcoded 5' primer, a second PCR was run for roughly 6 to 12 cycles. TCRdb used MiXCR to reprocess the 5' RACE reads, holding one entry per CDR3 protein. The table includes 850,000 to 1,300,000 distinct CDR3 sequences, under 45% detected once. The sequenced material came from blood. The receptors here all came from a woman aged 55-70 years in good health.

This rearrangement joins TRBV6-5 to TRBJ2-3; TRBD2 matches 9 bases. Germline CDR1 is MNHEY and CDR2 is SVGAGI. The CDR3 is 16 amino acids. J gave up 5 bases and V 0 bases, and 6 bases lay outside the gene matches. Here the CDR3 reads CASSYSLAGGVDTQYF. The CDR3 DNA sequence: TGTGCCAGCAGTTACTCGTTGGCGGGAGGGGTAGATACGCAGTATTTT.

V usage is TRBV6-6 and J usage is TRBJ1-1; the D is unclear. Per the germline V gene, CDR1 is MNHNY and CDR2 is SVGAGI (reference sequence). The CDR3 has 11 amino acids. Trimming stripped 6 bases from V and 7 bases from J, with 9 bases between. CDR3 sequence reads: CASRETHEAFF. The CDR3 bases are TGTGCCAGCAGAGAGACACATGAAGCTTTCTTT.

This CDR3 is CSASETRGGSRADTQYF. The CDR3 nucleotides are TGCAGTGCCAGCGAAACCCGGGGCGGGAGCCGTGCAGATACGCAGTATTTT. The V and J genes are TRBV20-1 and TRBJ2-3; TRBD2 matches at 7 bases. This CDR3 contains 17 residues. Germline CDR1 reads DFQATT; CDR2 reads SNEGSKA (reference sequence). With V trimmed by 6 bases and J by 4 bases, 19 bases remained unmatched.

This sequence joins TRBV27 and TRBJ2-1, with TRBD2 as a possible D gene (6 bases). This CDR3 region has 14 residues. V was shortened by 4 bases and J by 2 bases, with 9 bases between the two germline ends. Germline V CDR1 and CDR2: MNHEY, SMNVEV (reference sequence). CDR3 in DNA: TGTGCCAGCAGTTCGGGCGGGACCTACAATGAGCAGTTCTTC. Its protein product is CASSSGGTYNEQFF.

The genes are TRBV5-1 and TRBJ2-7; maybe TRBD1 (5 bases). V was pared by 7 bases and J by 2 bases, with 16 bases between. The CDR3 loop spans 14 amino acids. Germline V gene lookup returns CDR1 SGHRS and CDR2 YFSETQ. The CDR3: CASADGQGAYEQYF. The CDR3 DNA reads TGCGCCAGCGCCGACGGACAAGGGGCCTACGAGCAGTACTTC.

The chain couples TRBV29-1 to TRBJ1-2; a possible D gene is TRBD1 (5 bases). Germline V gene data show CDR1 as SQVTM and CDR2 as ANQGSEA. Trimming shortened V by 4 bases and J by 4 bases, and 13 bases separated the two germline ends. The CDR3 has 13 amino acids. CDR3 in amino acids: CSVVGPRSYGYTF. The CDR3 coding sequence is TGCAGCGTTGTGGGGCCGCGGAGCTATGGCTACACCTTC.

This clonotype was counted between two and nine times. V and J are TRBV5-1 and TRBJ2-7; 10 bases match TRBD1. Per the germline V gene, CDR1 is SGHRS and CDR2 is YFSETQ. V gave up 1 base and J gave up 2 bases; unmatched junction bases: 3. This CDR3 has 15 amino acids. The DNA for the CDR3 is TGCGCCAGCAGCTTGTCGACAGGGGGCCCCTACGAGCAGTACTTC. This encodes CASSLSTGGPYEQYF.

The CDR3 spells CATSDSPGRQYNEQFF. CDR3 DNA: TGTGCCACCAGTGATTCGCCGGGCCGTCAATACAATGAGCAGTTCTTC. The V call is TRBV24-1, the J call TRBJ2-1; D uncertain. Between the trimmed V and J ends, which lost 2 bases and 4 bases, there was a span of 14 bases. This CDR3 is built from 16 residues. Germline V gives CDR1 KGHDR, CDR2 SFDVKD.

This sequence joins TRBV15 and TRBJ2-7; D is unresolved. This CDR3 region has 15 residues. Germline lookup yields CDR1 LNHNV and CDR2 YYDKDF (reference sequence). The V gene lost 4 bases and the J gene lost 3 bases, with 16 bases spanning the gap. The CDR3 protein is CATSTSQDGYYEQYF. CDR3 bases: TGTGCCACCAGCACGTCCCAGGACGGATACTACGAGCAGTACTTC.

Worth noting for this clonotype: This may come from a read error, since a much larger clone is one base off. The chain links TRBV27 to TRBJ2-7, with a tentative D call TRBD1 (7 bases). The germline gives CDR1 MNHEY, CDR2 SMNVEV (reference sequence). There are 16 residues in the CDR3. The DNA of the CDR3 is TGTGCCAGCAGCCGGCGTGGGGCAGGGGGGACCTACGAGCGGTACTTC. This translates into CASSRRGAGGTYERYF.

This clonotype was observed once. Just one base apart from a much larger clone, this may be a read error. V and J are TRBV6-5 and TRBJ2-7; D not certain. The CDR3 totals 10 residues. CDR1 is MNHEY, CDR2 SVGAGI, per germline. With 6 bases removed from V and 5 bases from J, the gap between germline ends came to 5 bases. CDR3 DNA: TGTGCCAGCAGGGGCCACGAGCAGTACTTC. Its protein is CASRGHEQYF.

The sample holds a few counts of this clonotype. This chain links TRBV7-2 with TRBJ1-2, with a possible D match to TRBD1 (5 bases). The V gene's germline CDR1 is SGHTA and CDR2 FQGNSA. CDR3 length: 14 amino acids. Trimming took off 4 bases at V and 8 bases at J, with 17 bases between the two ends. CDR3 loop: CASSSDKGLGGYTF. In DNA, the CDR3 is TGTGCCAGCAGCTCCGACAAGGGGCTAGGCGGCTACACCTTC.

The chain carries TRBV5-1 and TRBJ2-7; 7 positions agree with TRBD2. This CDR3 region has 15 residues. V gave up 2 bases and J gave up 1 base; unmatched junction bases: 6. CDR1 SGHRS and CDR2 YFSETQ come from the germline V gene. Written as DNA, the CDR3 is TGCGCCAGCAGCTTCGGGACTAACGCTTCCTACGAGCAGTACTTC. Translating it yields CASSFGTNASYEQYF. The full variable domain, completed using reference TRBV5-1 and TRBJ2-7, is KAGVTQTPRYLIKTRGQQVTLSCSPISGHRSVSWYQQTPGQGLQFLFEYFSETQRNKGNFPGRFSGRQFSNSRSEMNVSTLELGDSALYLCASSFGTNASYEQYFGPGTRLTVT.

The chain recombines TRBV12-3 or TRBV12-4 with TRBJ2-1; D not resolved. Deletions cut 6 bases from V and 5 bases from J, with 20 bases between. This CDR3 is built from 16 residues. This chain's CDR3 is CASSPLTGRRHNEQFF. As DNA, the CDR3 is TGTGCCAGCAGCCCATTGACTGGTCGGAGACACAATGAGCAGTTCTTC.

This clonotype was seen repeatedly, ten times or more. The gene calls are TRBV7-2 and TRBJ2-7, with D maybe TRBD1 (5 bases). V was shortened by 3 bases and J by 2 bases, with 11 bases between the two germline ends. The CDR3 extends over 14 amino acids. Germline loops: CDR1 SGHTA, CDR2 FQGNSA. For the CDR3, the DNA is TGTGCCAGCAGCTTCCTCAGGGCCCCCTACGAGCAGTACTTC. It translates to CASSFLRAPYEQYF. The variable domain in full, completed from reference TRBV7-2 and TRBJ2-7, reads GAGVSQSPSNKVTEKGKDVELRCDPISGHTALYWYRQSLGQGLEFLIYFQGNSAPDKSGLPSDRFSAERTGGSVSTLTIQRTQQEDSAVYLCASSFLRAPYEQYFGPGTRLTVT.

The rearrangement links TRBV11-2 to TRBJ2-1; D is possibly TRBD1 (6 bases). CDR3 length: 15 amino acids. Trimming shortened V by 4 bases and J by 9 bases, and 19 bases separated the two germline ends. Germline V gives CDR1 SGHAT, CDR2 FQNNGV. The CDR3 reads CASSSGARNDGEQFF. CDR3 in DNA: TGTGCCAGCAGCTCAGGGGCGCGGAACGACGGTGAGCAGTTCTTC.

This clonotype was found a few times. The gene calls are TRBV4-1 and TRBJ1-2; D may be TRBD1 (5 bases). Germline V lookup: CDR1 MGHRA, CDR2 YSYEKL. CDR3 length: 14 residues. Trimming shortened V by 1 base and J by 8 bases, and 14 bases separated the two germline ends. The CDR3 DNA is TGCGCCAGCAGCCAAGGGCAGGGTGAATGGGGCTACACCTTC. Translating gives CASSQGQGEWGYTF.

The chain carries TRBV3-1 and TRBJ1-6; 10 bases fit TRBD1. Germline trimming cut 2 bases from V and 7 bases from J; bases unmatched to any gene: 5. Germline CDR1 LGHDT, CDR2 YNNKEL (reference sequence). The CDR3 runs to 16 residues. For the CDR3, the DNA is TGTGCCAGCAGCCAATTACGGACAGGGGGAAATTCACCCCTCCACTTT. Translating gives CASSQLRTGGNSPLHF.

This clonotype turned up a few times. This chain links TRBV7-2 with TRBJ2-7, with TRBD2 matching 9 bases. The germline V gene has CDR1 SGHTA and CDR2 FQGNSA. After removal of 5 bases from V and 2 bases from J, the junction contained 7 bases not matched to a gene. The CDR3 has 15 amino acids. The CDR3 coding sequence is TGTGCCAGCAGCCTCAGACTAGCGGCCACCTACGAGCAGTACTTC. Translated, it gives CASSLRLAATYEQYF.